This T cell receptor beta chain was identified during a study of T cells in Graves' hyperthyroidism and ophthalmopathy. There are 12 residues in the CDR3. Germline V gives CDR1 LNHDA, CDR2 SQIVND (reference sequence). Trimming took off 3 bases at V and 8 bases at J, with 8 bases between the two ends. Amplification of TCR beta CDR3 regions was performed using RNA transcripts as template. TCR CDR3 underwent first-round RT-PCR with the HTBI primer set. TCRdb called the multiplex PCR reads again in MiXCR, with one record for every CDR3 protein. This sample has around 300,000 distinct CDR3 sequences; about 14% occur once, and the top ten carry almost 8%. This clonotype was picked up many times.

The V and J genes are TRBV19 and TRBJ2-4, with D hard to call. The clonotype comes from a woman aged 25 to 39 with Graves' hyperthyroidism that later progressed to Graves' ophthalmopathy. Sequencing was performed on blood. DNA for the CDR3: TGTGCCAGTAGTATGCTTGGGGACATTCAGTACTTC. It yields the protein CASSMLGDIQYF.